This TCR beta chain was sequenced for a study of kidney transplant recipient with SARS-CoV-2 infection (dated by TCRdb to the early 2020s). This clonotype was picked up many times. Its target antigen remains unknown. Within one base of it there is no much larger clone, and no base qualities were kept. The instrument was an Illumina MiSeq. The peripheral T cell repertoire was profiled for human TCRbeta genes. Concerning the study's data processing: Differential clonotype abundance was tested with beta-binomial modelling to account for variability over time. Expanded clonotypes were screened against the ImmuneCODE reference database of SARS-CoV-2-associated TCRs and were mapped to viral genome regions. Additional repertoire analyses were carried out for TRBV gene usage, CDR3 length, CDR3 amino acid overlap between time points, clonotype abundance distributions and Jaccard similarity. TCRdb handled the public reads itself, with Q25 trimming in fastp and clone calling in MiXCR, and kept productive beta chains. Entries that share a CDR3 protein sequence are merged under the most common genes and DNA. The authors' filters were not applied to this entry. Recorded for this sample are roughly 250,000 distinct CDR3 sequences; about 28% of them occurred a single time. The top ten clonotypes cover roughly 7% of the sample.

Counted from cysteine to phenylalanine, this CDR3 has 15 amino acids. Only the CDR3 DNA stays, 45 bases, in frame from base 1. Reading the germline V gene (reference sequence) gives CDR1 LNHDA and CDR2 SQIVND. After removal of 3 bases from V and 4 bases from J, the junction retains 8 bases not matched to a gene. The sample's time point label, in plain terms: pre-pandemic baseline sample and day 111 after first positive SARS-CoV-2 test. The TCR comes from a male patient aged 25-45 years who had COVID-19 and was a kidney transplant recipient. After transplantation, some T cells may belong to the graft donor instead of the recipient. Sequenced here: a blood sample, sampled at baseline and on roughly day 110 from a kidney transplant recipient. The rearranged chain carries TRBV19 and TRBJ1-1, and 7 bases in between align with TRBD1. The CDR3: CASSMERGPGTEAFF. The nucleotide sequence reads as follows: TGTGCCAGTAGTATGGAGAGGGGGCCAGGCACTGAAGCTTTCTTT.